This T cell receptor beta chain was identified in a study of cytomegalovirus exposure and HLA in healthy donors. Study-wide results and limits: Generally TCR sequences proved uncommon, though certain public TCRs appeared in numerous donors. Subsequent analysis revealed that first-cohort TCR clusters tended to co-occur in the 120 or so validation repertoires.

Trimming removed 6 bases from V and 0 bases from J; junction bases left unmatched: 9. CDR1 is ENHRY, CDR2 SYGVKD, per germline. The CDR3 has 16 residues. Notes on this clone: The antigen remains undetermined.

Some clones are missing from TCRdb's copy, which holds only in-frame ones; the method was immunoSEQ multiplex PCR. In the table there are about 150,000 clones, roughly 92% of which are singletons. This TCR came from a man between 18 and 35 years old in good health and CMV-seronegative. This chain uses TRBV10-3 with TRBJ2-5; 8 nucleotides line up with TRBD2. The sample comprised PBMCs. CDR3 bases: TGTGCCATCAGAAAGGACGGACTAGCAGACCAAGAGACCCAGTACTTC. This gives the protein CAIRKDGLADQETQYF.